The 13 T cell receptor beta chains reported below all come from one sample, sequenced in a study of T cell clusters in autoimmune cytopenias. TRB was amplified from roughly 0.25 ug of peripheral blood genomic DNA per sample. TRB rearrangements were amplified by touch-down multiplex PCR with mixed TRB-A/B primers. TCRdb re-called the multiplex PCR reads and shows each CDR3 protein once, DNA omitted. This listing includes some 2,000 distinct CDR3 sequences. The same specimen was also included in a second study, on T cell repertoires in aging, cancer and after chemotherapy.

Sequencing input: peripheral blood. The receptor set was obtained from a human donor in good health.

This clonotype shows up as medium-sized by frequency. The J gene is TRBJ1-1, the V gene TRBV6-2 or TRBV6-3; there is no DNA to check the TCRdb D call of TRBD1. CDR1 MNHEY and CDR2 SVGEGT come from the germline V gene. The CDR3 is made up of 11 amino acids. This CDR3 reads CASSYTGESFF.

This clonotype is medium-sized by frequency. The CDR3 loop reads CASSYWSGGPDEQFF. The chain employs TRBV11-2 and TRBJ2-1; TCRdb names TRBD2, which stays unverified in the absence of DNA. The length of the CDR3 is 15 residues. CDR1 is SGHAT and CDR2 is FQNNGV in the germline V gene.

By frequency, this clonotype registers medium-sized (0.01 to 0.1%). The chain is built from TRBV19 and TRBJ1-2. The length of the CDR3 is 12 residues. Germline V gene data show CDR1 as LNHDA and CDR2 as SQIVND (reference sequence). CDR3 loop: CASSGGTYGYTF.

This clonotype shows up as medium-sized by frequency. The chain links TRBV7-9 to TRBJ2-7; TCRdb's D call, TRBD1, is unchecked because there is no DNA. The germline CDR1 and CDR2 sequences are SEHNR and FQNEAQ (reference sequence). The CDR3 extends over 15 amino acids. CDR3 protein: CASSLPGQGRYEQYF. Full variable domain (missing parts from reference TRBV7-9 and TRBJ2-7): DTGVSQNPRHKITKRGQNVTFRCDPISEHNRLYWYRQTLGQGPEFLTYFQNEAQLEKSRLLSDRFSAERPKGSFSTLEIQRTEQGDSAMYLCASSLPGQGRYEQYFGPGTRLTVT.

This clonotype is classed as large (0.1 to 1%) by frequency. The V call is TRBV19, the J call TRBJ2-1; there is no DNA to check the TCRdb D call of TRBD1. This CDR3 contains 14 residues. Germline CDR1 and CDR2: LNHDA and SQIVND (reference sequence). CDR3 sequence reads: CASSILRTENEQFF.

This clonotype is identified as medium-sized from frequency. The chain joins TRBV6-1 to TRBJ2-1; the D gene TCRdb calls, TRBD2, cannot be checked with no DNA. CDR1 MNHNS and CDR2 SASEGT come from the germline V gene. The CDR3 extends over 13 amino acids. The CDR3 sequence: CASSLGPFNEQFF.

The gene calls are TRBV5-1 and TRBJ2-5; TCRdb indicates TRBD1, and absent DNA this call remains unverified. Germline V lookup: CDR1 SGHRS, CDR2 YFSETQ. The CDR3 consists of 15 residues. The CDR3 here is CASSTTGTLGETQYF.

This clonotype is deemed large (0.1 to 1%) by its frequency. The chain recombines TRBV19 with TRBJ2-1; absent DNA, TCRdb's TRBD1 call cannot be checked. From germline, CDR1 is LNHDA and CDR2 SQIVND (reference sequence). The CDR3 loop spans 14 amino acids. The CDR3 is CASSATGLGNEQFF.

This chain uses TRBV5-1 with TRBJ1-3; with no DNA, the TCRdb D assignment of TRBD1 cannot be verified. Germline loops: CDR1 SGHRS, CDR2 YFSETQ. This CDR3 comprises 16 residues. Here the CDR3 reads CASSPGQALSGNTIYF.

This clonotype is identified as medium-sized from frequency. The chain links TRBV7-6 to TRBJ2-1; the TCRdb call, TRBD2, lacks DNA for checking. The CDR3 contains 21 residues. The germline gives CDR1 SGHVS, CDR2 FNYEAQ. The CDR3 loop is CASSQGLAGPLTPDPYNEQFF. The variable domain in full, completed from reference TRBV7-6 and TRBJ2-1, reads GAGVSQSPRYKVTKRGQDVALRCDPISGHVSLYWYRQALGQGPEFLTYFNYEAQQDKSGLPNDRFSAERPEGSISTLTIQRTEQRDSAMYRCASSQGLAGPLTPDPYNEQFFGPGTRLTVL.

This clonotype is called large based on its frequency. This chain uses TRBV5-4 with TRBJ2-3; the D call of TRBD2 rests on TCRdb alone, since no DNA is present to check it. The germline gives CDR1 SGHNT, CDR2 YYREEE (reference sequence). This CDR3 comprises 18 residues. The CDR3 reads CASSSGLAGLPSTDTQYF.

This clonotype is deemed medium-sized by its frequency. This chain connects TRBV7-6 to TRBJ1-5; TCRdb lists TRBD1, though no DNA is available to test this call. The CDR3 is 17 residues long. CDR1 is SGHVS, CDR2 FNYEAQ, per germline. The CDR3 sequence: CASSGWTGGLGNQPQHF.

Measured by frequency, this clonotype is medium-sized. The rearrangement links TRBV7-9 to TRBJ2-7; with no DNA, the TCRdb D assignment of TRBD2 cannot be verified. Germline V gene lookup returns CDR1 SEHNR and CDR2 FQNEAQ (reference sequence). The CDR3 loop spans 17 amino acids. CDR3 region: CASSLSRTSGGADEQYF.